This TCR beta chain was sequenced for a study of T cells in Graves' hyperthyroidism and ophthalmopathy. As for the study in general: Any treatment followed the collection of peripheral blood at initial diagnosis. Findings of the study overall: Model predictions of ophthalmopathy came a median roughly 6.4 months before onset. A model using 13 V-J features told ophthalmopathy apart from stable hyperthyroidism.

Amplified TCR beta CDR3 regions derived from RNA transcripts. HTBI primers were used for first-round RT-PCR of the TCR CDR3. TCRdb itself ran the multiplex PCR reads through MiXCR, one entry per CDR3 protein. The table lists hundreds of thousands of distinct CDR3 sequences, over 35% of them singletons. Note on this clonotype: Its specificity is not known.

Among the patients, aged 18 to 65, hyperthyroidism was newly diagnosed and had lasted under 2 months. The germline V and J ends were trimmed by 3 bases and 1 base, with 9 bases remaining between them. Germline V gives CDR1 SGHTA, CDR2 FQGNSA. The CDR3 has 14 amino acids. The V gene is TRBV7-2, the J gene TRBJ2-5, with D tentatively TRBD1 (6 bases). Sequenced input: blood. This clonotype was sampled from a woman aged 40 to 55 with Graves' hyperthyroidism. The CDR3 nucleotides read TGTGCCAGCAGCTTCGGGGACATCCAAGAGACCCAGTACTTC. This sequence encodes CASSFGDIQETQYF. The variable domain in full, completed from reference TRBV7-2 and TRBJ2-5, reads GAGVSQSPSNKVTEKGKDVELRCDPISGHTALYWYRQSLGQGLEFLIYFQGNSAPDKSGLPSDRFSAERTGGSVSTLTIQRTQQEDSAVYLCASSFGDIQETQYFGPGTRLLVL.